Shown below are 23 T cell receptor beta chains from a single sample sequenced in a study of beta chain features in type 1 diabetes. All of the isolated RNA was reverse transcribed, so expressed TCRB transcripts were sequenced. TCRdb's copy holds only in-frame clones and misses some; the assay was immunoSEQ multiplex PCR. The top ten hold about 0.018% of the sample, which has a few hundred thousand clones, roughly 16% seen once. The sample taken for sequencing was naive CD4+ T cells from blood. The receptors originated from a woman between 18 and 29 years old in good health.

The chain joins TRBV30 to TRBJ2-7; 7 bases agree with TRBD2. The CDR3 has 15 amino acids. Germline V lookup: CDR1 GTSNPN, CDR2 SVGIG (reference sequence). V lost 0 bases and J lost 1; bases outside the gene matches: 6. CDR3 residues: CAWSVWDYRSYEQYF. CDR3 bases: TGTGCCTGGAGTGTTTGGGACTACAGATCCTACGAGCAGTACTTC.

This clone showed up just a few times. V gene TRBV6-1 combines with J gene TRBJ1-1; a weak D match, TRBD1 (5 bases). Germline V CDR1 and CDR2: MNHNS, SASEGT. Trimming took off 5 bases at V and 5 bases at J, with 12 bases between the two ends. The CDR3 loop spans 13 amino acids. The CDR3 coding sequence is TGTGCCAGCAGTAATAGGGGCTTGACTGAAGCTTTCTTT. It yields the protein CASSNRGLTEAFF.

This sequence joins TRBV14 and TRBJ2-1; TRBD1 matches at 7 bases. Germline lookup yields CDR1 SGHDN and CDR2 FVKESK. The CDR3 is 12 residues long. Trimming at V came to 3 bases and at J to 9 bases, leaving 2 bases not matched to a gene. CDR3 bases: TGTGCCAGCAGCCAGGGACAGATTGAGCAGTTCTTC. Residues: CASSQGQIEQFF. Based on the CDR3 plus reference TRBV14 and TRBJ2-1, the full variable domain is EAGVTQFPSHSVIEKGQTVTLRCDPISGHDNLYWYRRVMGKEIKFLLHFVKESKQDESGMPNNRFLAERTGGTYSTLKVQPAELEDSGVYFCASSQGQIEQFFGPGTRLTVL.

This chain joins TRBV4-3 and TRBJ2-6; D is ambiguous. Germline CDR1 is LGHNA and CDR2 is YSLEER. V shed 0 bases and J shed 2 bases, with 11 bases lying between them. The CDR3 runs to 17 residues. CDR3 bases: TGCGCCAGCAGCCAAGAAGTAGGCCGGGCTGGGGCCAACGTCCTGACTTTC. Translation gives CASSQEVGRAGANVLTF.

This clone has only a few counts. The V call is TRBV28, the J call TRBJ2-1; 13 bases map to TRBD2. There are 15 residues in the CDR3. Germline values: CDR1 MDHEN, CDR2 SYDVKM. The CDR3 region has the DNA TGTGTAATACTAGCGGGAGGGCCACCTAACAATGAGCAGTTCTTC. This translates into CVILAGGPPNNEQFF.

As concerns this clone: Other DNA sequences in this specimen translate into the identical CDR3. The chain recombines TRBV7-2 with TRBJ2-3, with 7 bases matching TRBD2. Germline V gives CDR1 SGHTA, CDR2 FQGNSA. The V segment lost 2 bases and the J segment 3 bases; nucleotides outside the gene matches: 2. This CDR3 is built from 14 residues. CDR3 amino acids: CASSLTGGTDTQYF. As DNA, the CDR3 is TGTGCCAGCAGCTTAACGGGGGGAACAGATACGCAGTATTTT.

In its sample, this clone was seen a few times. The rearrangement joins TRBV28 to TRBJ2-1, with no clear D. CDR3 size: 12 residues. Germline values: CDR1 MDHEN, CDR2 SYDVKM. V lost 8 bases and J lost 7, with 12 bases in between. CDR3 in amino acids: CASGLLRNEQFF. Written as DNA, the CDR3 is TGTGCCAGCGGCTTACTAAGGAATGAGCAGTTCTTC.

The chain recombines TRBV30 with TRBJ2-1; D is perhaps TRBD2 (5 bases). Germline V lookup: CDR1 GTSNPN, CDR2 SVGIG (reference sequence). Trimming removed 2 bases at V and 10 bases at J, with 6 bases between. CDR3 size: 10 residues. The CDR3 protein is CAWSRLEQFF. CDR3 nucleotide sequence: TGTGCCTGGAGTAGACTAGAGCAGTTCTTC. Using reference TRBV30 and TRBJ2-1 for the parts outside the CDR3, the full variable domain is SQTIHQWPATLVQPVGSPLSLECTVEGTSNPNLYWYRQAAGRGLQLLFYSVGIGQISSEVPQNLSASRPQDRQFILSSKKLLLSDSGFYLCAWSRLEQFFGPGTRLTVL.

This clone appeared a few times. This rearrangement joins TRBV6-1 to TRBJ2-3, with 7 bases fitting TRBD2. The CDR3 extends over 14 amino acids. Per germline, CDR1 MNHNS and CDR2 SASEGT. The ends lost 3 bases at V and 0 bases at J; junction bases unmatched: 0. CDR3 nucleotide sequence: TGTGCCAGCAGTGAGACTAGCAGCACAGATACGCAGTATTTT. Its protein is CASSETSSTDTQYF.

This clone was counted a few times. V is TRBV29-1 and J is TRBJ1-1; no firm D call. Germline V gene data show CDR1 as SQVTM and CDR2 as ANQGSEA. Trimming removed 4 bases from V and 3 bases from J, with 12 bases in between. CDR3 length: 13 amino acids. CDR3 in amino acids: CSVVPFRDTEAFF. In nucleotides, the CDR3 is TGCAGCGTTGTCCCCTTTCGGGACACTGAAGCTTTCTTT. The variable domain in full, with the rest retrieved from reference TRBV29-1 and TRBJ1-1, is SAVISQKPSRDICQRGTSLTIQCQVDSQVTMMFWYRQQPGQSLTLIATANQGSEATYESGFVIDKFPISRPNLTFSTLTVSNMSPEDSSIYLCSVVPFRDTEAFFGQGTRLTVV.

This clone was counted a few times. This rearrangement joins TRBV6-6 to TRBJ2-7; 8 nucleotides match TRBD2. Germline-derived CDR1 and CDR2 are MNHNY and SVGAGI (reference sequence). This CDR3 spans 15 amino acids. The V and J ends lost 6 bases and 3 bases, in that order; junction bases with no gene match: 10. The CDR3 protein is CASSNKRELSYEQYF. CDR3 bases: TGTGCCAGCAGCAACAAGCGGGAGCTGAGCTACGAGCAGTACTTC.

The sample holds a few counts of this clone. The CDR3 sequence: CARAPRVRPRGENEQFF. The CDR3 DNA reads TGTGCCAGGGCCCCCCGAGTGCGCCCGCGGGGAGAGAATGAGCAGTTCTTC. This chain connects TRBV30 to TRBJ2-1; a weak D match, TRBD2 (6 bases). CDR3 length equals 17 residues. The germline V gene encodes CDR1 GTSNPN and CDR2 SVGIG (reference sequence). The V and J ends lost 8 bases and 7 bases respectively, with 30 bases between them.

In DNA form, the CDR3 reads TGTGCCATCAGTGGGTCCGGGAGCCAAGAGACCCAGTACTTC. It codes for CAISGSGSQETQYF. The rearrangement uses TRBV10-3 and TRBJ2-5; D perhaps matches TRBD2 (6 bases). Trimming pared 4 bases from V and 1 base from J, leaving 10 bases between. This CDR3 contains 14 residues. The germline V gene encodes CDR1 ENHRY and CDR2 SYGVKD.

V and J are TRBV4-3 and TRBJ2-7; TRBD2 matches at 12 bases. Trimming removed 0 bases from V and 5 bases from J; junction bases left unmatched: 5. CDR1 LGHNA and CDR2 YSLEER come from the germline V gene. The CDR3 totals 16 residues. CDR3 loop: CASSQDLLAGGNEQYF. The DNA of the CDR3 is TGCGCCAGCAGCCAAGATCTACTAGCGGGAGGAAACGAGCAGTACTTC.

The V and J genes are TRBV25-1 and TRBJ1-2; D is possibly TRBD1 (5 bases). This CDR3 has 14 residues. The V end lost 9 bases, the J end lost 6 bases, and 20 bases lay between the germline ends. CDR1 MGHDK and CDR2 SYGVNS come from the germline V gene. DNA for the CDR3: TGTGCCAGTACGAAACCGGGACTCGCGAATGGCTACACCTTC. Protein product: CASTKPGLANGYTF.

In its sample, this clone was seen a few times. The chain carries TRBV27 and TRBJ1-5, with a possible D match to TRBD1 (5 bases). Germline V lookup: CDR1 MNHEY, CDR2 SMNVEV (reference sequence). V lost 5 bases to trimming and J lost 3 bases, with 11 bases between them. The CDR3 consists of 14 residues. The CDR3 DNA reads TGTGCCAGCAGTCCCCGACAGAACAATCAGCCCCAGCATTTT. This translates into CASSPRQNNQPQHF.

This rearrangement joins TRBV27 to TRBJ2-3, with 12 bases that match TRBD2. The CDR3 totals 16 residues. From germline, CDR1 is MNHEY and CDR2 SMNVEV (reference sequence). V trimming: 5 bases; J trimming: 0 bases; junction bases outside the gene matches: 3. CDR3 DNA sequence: TGTGCCAGCAGTCCGACTAGCGGGAGAAGCACAGATACGCAGTATTTT. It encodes CASSPTSGRSTDTQYF.

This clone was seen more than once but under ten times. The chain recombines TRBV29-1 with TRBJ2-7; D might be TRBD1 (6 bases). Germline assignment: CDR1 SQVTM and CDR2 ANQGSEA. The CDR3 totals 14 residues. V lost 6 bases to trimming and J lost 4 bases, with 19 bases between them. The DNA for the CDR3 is TGCAGCGTAGCGCCTTTCAGGGGATCTTACGAGCAGTACTTC. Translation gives CSVAPFRGSYEQYF.

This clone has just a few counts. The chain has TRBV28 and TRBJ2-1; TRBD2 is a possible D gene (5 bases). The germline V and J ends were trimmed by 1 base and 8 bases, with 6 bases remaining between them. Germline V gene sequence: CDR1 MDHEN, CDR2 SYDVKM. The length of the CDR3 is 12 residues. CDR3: CASSLSRDEQFF. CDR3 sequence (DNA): TGTGCCAGCAGTTTATCGCGGGATGAGCAGTTCTTC.

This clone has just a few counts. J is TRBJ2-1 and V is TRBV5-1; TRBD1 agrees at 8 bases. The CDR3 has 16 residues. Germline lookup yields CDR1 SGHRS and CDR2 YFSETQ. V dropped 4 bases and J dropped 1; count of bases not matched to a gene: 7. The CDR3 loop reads CASSKDRVWSYNEQFF. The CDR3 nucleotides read TGCGCCAGCAGCAAGGACAGGGTTTGGTCCTACAATGAGCAGTTCTTC.

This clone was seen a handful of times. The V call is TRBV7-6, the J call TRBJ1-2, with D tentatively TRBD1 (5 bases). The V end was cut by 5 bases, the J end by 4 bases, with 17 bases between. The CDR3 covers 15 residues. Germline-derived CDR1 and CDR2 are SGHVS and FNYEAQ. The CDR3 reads CASSPTSGGGYGYTF. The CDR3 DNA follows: TGTGCCAGCAGCCCAACCTCGGGCGGGGGCTATGGCTACACCTTC.

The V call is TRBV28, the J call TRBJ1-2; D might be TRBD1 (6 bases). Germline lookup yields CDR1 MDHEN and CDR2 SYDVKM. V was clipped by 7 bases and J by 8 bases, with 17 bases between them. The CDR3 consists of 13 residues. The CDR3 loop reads CASTVGGGGGYTF. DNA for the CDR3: TGTGCCAGCACTGTAGGGGGGGGTGGAGGCTACACCTTC.

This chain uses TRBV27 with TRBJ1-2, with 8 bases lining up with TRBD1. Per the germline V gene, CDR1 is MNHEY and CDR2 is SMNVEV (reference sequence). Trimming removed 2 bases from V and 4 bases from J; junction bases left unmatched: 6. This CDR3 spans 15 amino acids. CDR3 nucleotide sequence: TGTGCCAGCAGTTTAGCAGGGGGCGCTAGCTATGGCTACACCTTC. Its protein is CASSLAGGASYGYTF.